This T cell receptor (beta chain) was profiled in a study of cytomegalovirus exposure and HLA in healthy donors. The CDR3 has 17 residues. The germline V gene has CDR1 LNHDA and CDR2 SQIVND (reference sequence). The ends lost 5 bases at V and 4 bases at J; junction bases unmatched: 9. A word on this clone: What it binds is unknown.

The PCR had 60 Vbeta and 13 Jbeta primers. Generated by immunoSEQ multiplex PCR, the TCRdb table keeps only in-frame clones and is missing some. The sample includes fewer than 150,000 clones, about 77% of them seen just once. Study-wide results and caveats: Later work showed greater clonal expansion in HLA-associated TCR beta chains than in equally common others. There was a cluster of highly shared sequence variants that was likely a sequencing artifact. Association of approximately 18,000 TCR beta sequences with HLA alleles was found at 0.05 false discovery rate in a later analysis.

Sequenced input: PBMCs. This TCR was recovered from a woman under 40 in good health and CMV-seropositive. The V gene is TRBV19, the J gene TRBJ2-4, with 12 bases that match TRBD2. CDR3 in DNA: TGTGCCAGTAGTTTCTGGACTAGCGGGACGATTAAAAACATTCAGTACTTC. It is translated as CASSFWTSGTIKNIQYF. The entire variable domain, with the rest obtained from reference TRBV19 and TRBJ2-4, is as follows: DGGITQSPKYLFRKEGQNVTLSCEQNLNHDAMYWYRQDPGQGLRLIYYSQIVNDFQKGDIAEGYSVSREKKESFPLTVTSAQKNPTAFYLCASSFWTSGTIKNIQYFGAGTRLSVL.